The 2 T cell receptor beta chains in this list originate from one sample, sequenced in a study of blood T cell repertoires in COVID-19 (TCRdb year 2020). The library was made by the immunoSEQ multiplex PCR assay. Held by TCRdb, this immuneACCESS table contains in-frame sequences only and omits some clones. Under half of the omission traces to an unresolved V gene where checked; the cause of the rest is unknown. For this sample there are a few hundred thousand clones; around 84% appear just once. Around a sixth of the sample lies in the top ten. Input material: PBMCs or T cells enriched from blood (not recorded which). The receptors come from a man aged 40-55 years who had recovered from COVID-19.

The chain recombines TRBV2 with TRBJ2-7; TRBD2 is a possible D gene (5 bases). The V end was cut by 4 bases, the J end by 2 bases, with 15 bases between. This CDR3 has 15 residues. Germline lookup yields CDR1 SNHLY and CDR2 FYNNEI. CDR3 sequence: CASSAALAAAYEQYF. The CDR3 DNA reads TGTGCCAGCAGTGCTGCCCTAGCAGCCGCCTACGAGCAGTACTTC.

This rearrangement joins TRBV6-6 to TRBJ1-5; D unclear. This CDR3 region has 15 residues. V was clipped by 2 bases and J by 3 bases, with 11 bases between them. The germline V gene has CDR1 MNHNY and CDR2 SVGAGI (reference sequence). The CDR3 DNA follows: TGTGCCAGCAGTTACGGGCAGGCACTCAATCAGCCCCAGCATTTT. Its protein product is CASSYGQALNQPQHF.